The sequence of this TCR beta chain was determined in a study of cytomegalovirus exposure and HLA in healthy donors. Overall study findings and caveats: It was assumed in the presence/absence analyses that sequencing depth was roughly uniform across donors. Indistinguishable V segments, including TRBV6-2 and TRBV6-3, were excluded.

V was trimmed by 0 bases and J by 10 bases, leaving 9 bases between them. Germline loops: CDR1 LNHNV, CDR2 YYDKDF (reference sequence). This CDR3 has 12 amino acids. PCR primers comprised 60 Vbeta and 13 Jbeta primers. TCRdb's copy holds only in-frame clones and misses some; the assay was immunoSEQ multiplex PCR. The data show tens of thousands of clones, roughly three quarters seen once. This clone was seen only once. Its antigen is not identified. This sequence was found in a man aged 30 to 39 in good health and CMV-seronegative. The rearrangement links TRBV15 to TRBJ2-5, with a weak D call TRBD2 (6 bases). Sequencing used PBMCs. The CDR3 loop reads CATSRDMGGQYF. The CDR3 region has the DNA TGTGCCACCAGCAGAGATATGGGGGGCCAGTACTTC.